The sequence of this T cell receptor (beta chain) was determined in a study of tumor-infiltrating lymphocytes in primary liver carcinoma. There are a few counts of this clonotype. The junction departs from germline at one end; a sequencing error may be responsible. TCR beta cDNA came from about 0.55 ug total RNA, primed with a constant-region primer. Sequencing libraries for TCR beta derived from three nested multiplex PCR rounds that used slightly modified ARM-PCR. Forward primers for TRBV1-TRBV30 and a C-beta reverse primer served the first two PCR rounds, at 10 cycles each. TCRdb used MiXCR to reprocess the multiplex PCR reads, holding one entry per CDR3 protein. In the table there are under 200,000 distinct CDR3 sequences, roughly 80% of which are singletons. Co-extraction of both nucleic acids (RNA and DNA) used roughly 18-32 mg of unsorted bulk tissue. Germline-derived CDR1 and CDR2 are MDHEN and SYDVKM. CDR3 length equals 14 residues.

The chain employs TRBV28 and TRBJ2-2, with a tentative D call TRBD2 (5 bases). The sequence came from a man in his forties or fifties with primary liver carcinoma and hepatitis B virus infection. Sequenced input: tumor tissue from primary liver carcinoma. In nucleotides, the CDR3 is TGTGCCACCAGTGGCTACACTAACACCGGGAAGCTGTTTTTT. This gives the protein CATSGYTNTGKLFF.